This section outlines one TCR beta chain sequence together with its context. This clonotype was detected ten times or more. The antigen this receptor binds is unknown. No per-base quality is available; no much larger clone lies one base away. Unsorted PBMC libraries were generated from 2 million PBMCs stored in RNAlater at -80 °C until RNA extraction. Peripheral blood was subjected to Ficoll-Hypaque density gradient centrifugation to isolate PBMCs, which were then cryopreserved in liquid nitrogen. This sample was included in a study of neurological immune-mediated disorders (dated by TCRdb to between 2017 and 2020). Broadly, across the study: Peripheral blood TCR-beta repertoires from HTLV-I-associated myelopathy (HAM/TSP) patients, multiple sclerosis patients and healthy controls were compared by UMI-based sequencing. The roughly 100 TCR-beta libraries covered PBMC samples along with longitudinal samples, technical triplicates, and paired sorted CD4+ and CD8+ T-cell subsets. The cohort was made up of some 70 subjects, consisting of 15 or so HAM/TSP patients, some 34 multiple sclerosis patients and around 20 healthy controls.

General conclusions and limits of the study: No identical CDR3 amino acid sequences were shared among expanded clones across subjects, suggesting private TCR-beta repertoires in all groups. The highest TCR clonal expansion was observed in HAM/TSP patients, whereas the lowest was observed in MS patients, even when compared with healthy controls.

To synthesize cDNA, template-switch 5'RACE was performed with a primer carrying a 10-nucleotide random unique molecular identifier so that each TCR transcript was tagged. Over 180 million TCR-beta sequences, covering 15-18 subjects, were produced in each sequencing run. The RNeasy kit was used to extract total RNA. Using the KAPA Real-time Library Amplification kit, TCR-beta VDJ regions were amplified with primers for the TCR constant region and the 5'RACE anchor. Sample indexes and Illumina adaptors were added in a first PCR, and a second PCR then increased library yield. After purification with Ampure beads, the TCR product of roughly 650 bp was size-selected on a 2% E-gel SizeSelection system. Before pooling, library quality was assessed on a Bioanalyzer, concentration was determined with Qubit, and library quantification was performed with the Kapa Library Quantification kit. Paired-end 2 x 150 bp sequencing of the libraries was performed on an Illumina HiSeq 2500. To increase sequence diversity, about 25-31% phiX was spiked into each library pool. From the authors' description of their analysis: The UMI-based MiGEC pipeline processed quality-filtered reads and removed over 75% of raw TCR sequences during error correction. IMGT germline references were used for alignment of VDJ genes, and clonotypes were defined by a unique CDR3 amino acid sequence together with V-J genes. Clonal expansion, Shannon diversity, and CDR3 relatedness (CalcPairwiseDistances, ClusterSamples) were evaluated with VDJtools, and phylogenetic trees were built with CLCbio workbench. Clones with at least 8 unique UMIs were defined as expanded, with this threshold being based on coefficient-of-variation modelling across technical triplicates. TCRdb trimmed public reads at Q25 via fastp, called clones via MiXCR and kept in-frame beta chains. CDR3 protein sequences are deduplicated, and each keeps its most common genes and DNA. The V and J calls reflect TCRdb's pipeline rather than the authors' work. The sample table contains 55,000 to 75,000 distinct CDR3 sequences; only one count was recorded for roughly 13% of them. Approximately 12% of the sample is taken by the ten largest.

The CDR1 and CDR2 encoded by the germline V gene are MDHEN and SYDVKM. Inclusive of the bounding cysteine and phenylalanine, the CDR3 is 14 residues long. CDR3 DNA only is kept here, 42 bases in frame from base 1. A distance of 10 bases separates the germline ends of V and J, which lose 5 bases and 2 bases respectively. The rearranged chain carries TRBV28 and TRBJ1-5, and TRBD1 may be the D gene, going by 5 matching bases. Sequences were obtained from PBMCs. The sequence derives from a woman aged 60-70 years with HTLV-1-associated myelopathy (HAM/TSP). The CDR3 sequence is CASSQKGGNQPQHF. At the DNA level, the sequence is TGTGCCAGCAGTCAAAAAGGGGGCAATCAGCCCCAGCATTTT.